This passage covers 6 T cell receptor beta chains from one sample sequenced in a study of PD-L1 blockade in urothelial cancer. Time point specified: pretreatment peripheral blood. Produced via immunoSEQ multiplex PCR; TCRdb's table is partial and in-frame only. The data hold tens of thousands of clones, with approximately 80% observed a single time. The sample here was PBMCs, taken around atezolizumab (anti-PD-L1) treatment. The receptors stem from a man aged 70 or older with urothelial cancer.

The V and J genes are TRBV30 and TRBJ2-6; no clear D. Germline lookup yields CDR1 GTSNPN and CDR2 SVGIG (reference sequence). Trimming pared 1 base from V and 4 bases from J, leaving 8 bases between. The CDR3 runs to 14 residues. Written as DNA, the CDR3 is TGTGCCTGGAGTGGATTGCGCGGGGCCAACGTCCTGACTTTC. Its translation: CAWSGLRGANVLTF.

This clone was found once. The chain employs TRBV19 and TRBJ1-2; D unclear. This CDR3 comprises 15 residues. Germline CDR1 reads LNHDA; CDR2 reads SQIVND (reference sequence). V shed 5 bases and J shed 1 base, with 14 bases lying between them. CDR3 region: CASSASGMVNYGYTF. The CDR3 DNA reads TGTGCCAGTAGTGCCTCCGGGATGGTTAACTATGGCTACACCTTC.

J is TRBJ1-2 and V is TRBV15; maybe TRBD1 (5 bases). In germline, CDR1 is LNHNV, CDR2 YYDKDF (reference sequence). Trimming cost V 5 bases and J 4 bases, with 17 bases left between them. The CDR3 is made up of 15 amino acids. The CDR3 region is CATSFETGGTYGYTF. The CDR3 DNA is TGTGCCACCAGCTTTGAAACCGGGGGAACCTATGGCTACACCTTC.

The CDR3 region is CASSFRLGGNNEQFF. Here the CDR3 DNA reads TGTGCCAGCAGTTTCCGGCTGGGGGGAAACAATGAGCAGTTCTTC. The J gene is TRBJ2-1, the V gene TRBV6-5; D may be TRBD2 (6 bases). V dropped 4 bases and J dropped 5 bases, with 15 bases sitting between them. The CDR3 is made up of 15 amino acids. CDR1 is MNHEY, CDR2 SVGAGI, per germline.

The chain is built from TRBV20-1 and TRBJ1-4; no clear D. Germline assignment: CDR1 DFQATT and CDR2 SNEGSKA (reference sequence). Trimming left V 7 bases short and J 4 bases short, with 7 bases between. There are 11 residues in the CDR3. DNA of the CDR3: TGCAGTGTCGAGCTTAATGAAAAACTGTTTTTT. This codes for CSVELNEKLFF.

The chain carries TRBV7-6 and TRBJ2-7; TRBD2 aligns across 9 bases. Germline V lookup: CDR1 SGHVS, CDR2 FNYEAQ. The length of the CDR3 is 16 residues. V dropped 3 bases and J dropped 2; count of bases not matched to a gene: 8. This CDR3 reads CASSLSPSGNAYEQYF. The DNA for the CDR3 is TGTGCCAGCAGCTTGTCTCCTAGCGGGAATGCCTACGAGCAGTACTTC.